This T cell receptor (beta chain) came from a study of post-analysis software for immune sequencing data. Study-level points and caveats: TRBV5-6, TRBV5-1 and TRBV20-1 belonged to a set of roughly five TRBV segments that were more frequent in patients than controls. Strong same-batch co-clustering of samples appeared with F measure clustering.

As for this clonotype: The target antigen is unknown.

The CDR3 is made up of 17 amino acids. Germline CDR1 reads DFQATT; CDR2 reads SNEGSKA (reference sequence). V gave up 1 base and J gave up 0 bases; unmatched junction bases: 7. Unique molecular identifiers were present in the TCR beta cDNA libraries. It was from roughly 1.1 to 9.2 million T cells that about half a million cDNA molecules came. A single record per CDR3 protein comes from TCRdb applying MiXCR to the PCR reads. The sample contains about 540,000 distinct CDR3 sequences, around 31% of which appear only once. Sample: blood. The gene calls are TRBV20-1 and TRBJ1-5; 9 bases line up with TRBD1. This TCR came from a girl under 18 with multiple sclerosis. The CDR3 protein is CSARARDRANSNQPQHF. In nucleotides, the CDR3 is TGCAGTGCTAGAGCTCGGGACAGGGCGAATAGCAATCAGCCCCAGCATTTT.